This T cell receptor beta chain is from a study of T-cell memory formation after mild COVID-19. Findings and limits, study-wide: Second-wave clones reaching peak frequency on day 37 lacked confirmed SARS-CoV-2 specificity. Some responding clones appeared in pre-infection memory, suggesting cross-reactive memory joined. Clones shrinking from day 15 to 85 showed even CD4/CD8 mixes; later expanders tilted CD4+.

The germline V gene has CDR1 SGHAT and CDR2 FQNNGV. The length of the CDR3 is 18 residues. V shed 4 bases and J 5 bases; nucleotides not matched to a gene: 9. TCRdb itself ran the 5' RACE reads through MiXCR, one entry per CDR3 protein. Found here are fewer than 450,000 distinct CDR3 sequences, around 24% of them singletons; the top ten hold around 8.8%. The sample holds a few counts of this clonotype. Its antigen is not identified. The chain couples TRBV11-2 to TRBJ2-2, with 14 bases lining up with TRBD2. The sample taken for sequencing was PBMCs or a T cell subset sorted from them (not recorded which). This clonotype originated in an adult woman who had mild COVID-19 (a few samples of this study predate the infection). Cell type and time point are not known. The DNA for the CDR3 is TGTGCCAGCAGCTCAGGACTAGCGGGGGGCCGAGGAACCGGGGAGCTGTTTTTT. It encodes CASSSGLAGGRGTGELFF.